These 6 T cell receptor beta chains were sequenced from one sample in a study of blood T cell repertoires in COVID-19. Libraries were prepared by immunoSEQ multiplex PCR; TCRdb keeps only in-frame clonotypes and omits some of them. The repertoire holds fewer than 250,000 clones, just over 85% seen once, with approximately 15% in the top ten. The sample comprised PBMCs or T cells enriched from blood (not recorded which). These receptors were taken from a woman aged 45-65 years with acute COVID-19.

The rearrangement uses TRBV9 and TRBJ2-5, with 8 bases identical to TRBD1. The CDR3 loop spans 16 amino acids. The V gene end was trimmed by 3 bases and the J gene end by 2 bases; junction bases not matched to a gene: 9. Germline V gene data show CDR1 as SGDLS and CDR2 as YYNGEE. The DNA of the CDR3 is TGTGCCAGCAGCGCCTCAGGGGGCGGCAGTCAAGAGACCCAGTACTTC. It yields the protein CASSASGGGSQETQYF.

The gene calls are TRBV27 and TRBJ1-1, with unresolved D. Germline CDR1 is MNHEY and CDR2 is SMNVEV (reference sequence). The CDR3 is made up of 15 amino acids. V lost 6 bases to trimming and J lost 1 base, with 15 bases between them. CDR3 sequence (DNA): TGTGCCAGCAGACCGCGTAGAGGGAAGAACACTGAAGCTTTCTTT. It encodes CASRPRRGKNTEAFF.

The chain joins TRBV4-1 to TRBJ1-2, with unresolved D. The CDR3 runs 13 residues. V lost 0 bases and J 7 bases, leaving 9 bases between the germline ends. Germline CDR1 is MGHRA and CDR2 is YSYEKL. The CDR3 nucleotides are TGCGCCAGCAGCCAAGAGAGAGGGCTTGGCTACACCTTC. Its translation is CASSQERGLGYTF.

This sequence joins TRBV7-9 and TRBJ1-5, with D possibly matching TRBD1 (6 bases). V dropped 3 bases and J dropped 9 bases, with 15 bases sitting between them. This CDR3 region has 14 residues. Per germline, CDR1 SEHNR and CDR2 FQNEAQ (reference sequence). The CDR3: CASSFGQPGGPQHF. CDR3 in DNA: TGTGCCAGCAGCTTTGGACAGCCGGGGGGGCCCCAGCATTTT.

V is TRBV9 and J is TRBJ1-5; D ambiguous. Germline CDR1 and CDR2: SGDLS and YYNGEE. The V and J ends lost 7 bases and 6 bases respectively, with 14 bases between them. This CDR3 is 13 amino acids long. CDR3 coding DNA: TGTGCCAGCTCTGATTGGTCCGGTCAGCCCCAGCATTTT. Protein: CASSDWSGQPQHF.

V gene TRBV5-1 combines with J gene TRBJ1-3; a weak D match, TRBD1 (5 bases). There are 14 residues in the CDR3. V lost 0 bases to trimming and J lost 3 bases, with 7 bases between them. Germline V gives CDR1 SGHRS, CDR2 YFSETQ. The CDR3 spells CASSLEGLGNTIYF. CDR3 DNA sequence: TGCGCCAGCAGCTTGGAGGGGCTTGGAAACACCATATATTTT.